This T cell receptor (beta chain) was captured in a study of blood T cells in healthy people across ages. Overall study: Capture via template switching afforded approximately one barcoded beta molecule per two T cells.

Each individual donor underwent a draw of approximately 9.8 milliliters of peripheral blood. Together with a sample-barcoded 5' primer, a J-beta primer mix was included in a second PCR lasting about 7 to 11 cycles. Every molecule of cDNA carried a tag from a template-switch adaptor with 12 random nucleotides. MiXCR, run by TCRdb on the 5' RACE reads, gives a single entry per CDR3 protein. The repertoire consists of some 710,000 distinct CDR3 sequences, with 22% occurring once and the leading ten covering roughly 22%. The CDR3 loop spans 16 amino acids. The germline V gene encodes CDR1 KGHDR and CDR2 SFDVKD. Trimming removed 2 bases at V and 9 bases at J, with 19 bases between.

Sequenced sample: blood. The gene calls are TRBV24-1 and TRBJ2-1; tentative D call: TRBD2 (5 bases). The origin of this receptor is a man aged 65-85 years in good health. The CDR3 is CATSDSGSKRSSEQFF. The CDR3 coding sequence is TGTGCCACCAGTGATTCGGGGTCAAAGCGTTCCAGTGAGCAGTTCTTC.